This is a list of T cell receptor beta chains from one sample in a study of Graves' ophthalmopathy and Graves' hyperthyroidism. TCRdb ran MiXCR on the multiplex PCR reads and lists one entry per CDR3 protein. The profile shows about 410,000 distinct CDR3 sequences, about 17% of them singletons. Sequencing was done on a sample of peripheral blood. These receptor sequences come from a woman younger than 35 with Graves' ophthalmopathy. The conserved cysteine and the conserved F or W are not part of the CDR3 here. The order of the fields is J gene, V gene, CDR3 protein.

>TRBJ1-2|TRBV4-3
ASSQVGARSASGYT
>TRBJ1-5|TRBV4-1
ASSQGAGSNQPQH
>TRBJ2-7|TRBV6-1
ASSEKRDTLFNEQY
>TRBJ2-7|TRBV20-1
SAFDWHYEQY
>TRBJ2-2|TRBV13
ASSSPTGENTGELF
>TRBJ2-7|TRBV6-5
ASSYSTAQHYEQY
>TRBJ1-1|TRBV28
ASSRYIGGPAPQAF
>TRBJ2-7|TRBV20-1
SASRGGAGAAYEQY
>TRBJ1-1|TRBV14
ASSQQVNTEAF
>TRBJ2-7|TRBV7-3
ASSLSGRESYEQY
>TRBJ2-4|TRBV4-3
ASSQGAAAKNIQY
>TRBJ2-7|TRBV6-2/TRBV6-3
ASSYSPGLADYEQY
>TRBJ1-1|TRBV29-1
SVVSGFEAF
>TRBJ1-2|TRBV6-1
ANRTDYGYT
>TRBJ2-2|TRBV6-2/TRBV6-3
ASSYTLATGELF
>TRBJ1-5|TRBV15
ATSRAQVDNQPQH
>TRBJ2-7|TRBV28
ASSLFGSPTMGQY
>TRBJ2-7|TRBV29-1
SVGPGQGVNEQY
>TRBJ2-5|TRBV25-1
ASRGTGRETQY
>TRBJ1-5|TRBV5-1
ASTGQPQH
>TRBJ1-6|TRBV19
ASSTRQGINSPLH
>TRBJ1-1|TRBV11-2
ASSLEGGRDGWMNTEAF
>TRBJ2-5|TRBV9
ASSVEEGQETQY
>TRBJ2-7|TRBV4-2
ASSQEVLLYEQY
>TRBJ2-5|TRBV29-1
SVERQGKETQY
>TRBJ2-5|TRBV12-3/TRBV12-4
ASSYFWTQY
>TRBJ1-5|TRBV3-1
ASSQGVTGLRNQPQH
>TRBJ2-2|TRBV5-1
ASSPEAGVNTGELF
>TRBJ1-1|TRBV15
ATSRDMRGTEAF
>TRBJ2-5|TRBV29-1
SVEIETQY
>TRBJ2-5|TRBV12-3/TRBV12-4
ASSGGTGGWIETQY
>TRBJ1-5|TRBV28
ASSSVGTGSNQPQH
>TRBJ2-7|TRBV6-2/TRBV6-3
ASREESYEQY
>TRBJ2-2|TRBV28
ASSSGRNTGELF
>TRBJ1-3|TRBV28
ASNQGGSGNTIY
>TRBJ2-5|TRBV29-1
SGRLGVIMGGQETQY
>TRBJ1-5|TRBV7-2
ASSFKQGFNQPQH
>TRBJ2-5|TRBV9
ASSVGPGQETQY
>TRBJ1-1|TRBV7-2
ASSLVRGRAEAF
>TRBJ2-7|TRBV11-3
ASSLEGTEQY
>TRBJ1-1|TRBV15
ATSEGTPTGEAF
>TRBJ1-5|TRBV28
ASSQSRGVGNQPQH
>TRBJ1-1|TRBV6-1
ASSKTGSLNTEAF
>TRBJ1-5|TRBV28
ASSLDRWGYSNQPQH
>TRBJ1-1|TRBV7-9
ASSSLTGNTEAF
>TRBJ1-1|TRBV30
AWSADRVGDTEAF